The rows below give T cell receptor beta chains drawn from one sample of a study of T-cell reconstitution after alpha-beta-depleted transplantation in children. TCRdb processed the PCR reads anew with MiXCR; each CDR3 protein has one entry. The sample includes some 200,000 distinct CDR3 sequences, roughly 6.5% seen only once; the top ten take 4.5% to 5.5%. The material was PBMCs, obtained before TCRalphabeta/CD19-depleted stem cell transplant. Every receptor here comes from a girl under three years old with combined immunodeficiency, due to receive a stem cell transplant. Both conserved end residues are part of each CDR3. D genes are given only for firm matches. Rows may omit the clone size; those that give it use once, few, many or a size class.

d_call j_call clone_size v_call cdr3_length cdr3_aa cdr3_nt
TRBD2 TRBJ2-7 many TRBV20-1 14 CSASPPGRAREQYF TGCAGTGCTAGTCCCCCGGGGAGGGCTAGAGAGCAGTACTTC
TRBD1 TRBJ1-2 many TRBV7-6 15 CASSLGTGGGYGYTF TGTGCCAGCAGCTTAGGCACAGGGGGAGGATATGGCTACACCTTC
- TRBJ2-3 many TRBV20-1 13 CSAPPWGADTQYF TGCAGTGCCCCACCTTGGGGGGCAGATACGCAGTATTTT
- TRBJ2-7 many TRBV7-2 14 CASSSGRTTFEQYF TGTGCCAGCAGCTCGGGGAGGACTACCTTCGAGCAGTACTTC
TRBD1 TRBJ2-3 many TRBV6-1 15 CASSRPGQGSDTQYF TGTGCCAGCAGCCGACCGGGACAGGGGTCAGATACGCAGTATTTT
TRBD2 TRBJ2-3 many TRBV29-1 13 CSVEGLAGDTQYF TGCAGCGTTGAGGGACTAGCAGGAGATACGCAGTATTTT
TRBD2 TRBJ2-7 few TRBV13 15 CASSLSSGPGAEQYF TGTGCCAGCAGCTTGTCTAGCGGTCCCGGGGCGGAGCAGTACTTC
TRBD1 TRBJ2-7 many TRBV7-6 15 CASSLGGQVTYEQYF TGTGCCAGCAGCTTAGGGGGACAGGTCACCTACGAGCAGTACTTC
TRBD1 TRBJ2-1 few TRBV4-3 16 CASSRGTGESYNEQFF TGCGCCAGCAGCCGAGGGACAGGGGAATCCTACAATGAGCAGTTCTTC
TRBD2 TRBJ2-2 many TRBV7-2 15 CASSGGDFQFGELFF TGTGCCAGCAGCGGGGGGGACTTTCAGTTCGGGGAGCTGTTTTTT
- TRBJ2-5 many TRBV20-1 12 CSASGSEETQYF TGCAGTGCCTCGGGCTCGGAAGAGACCCAGTACTTC
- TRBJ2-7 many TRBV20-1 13 CSANDLGPYEQYF TGCAGTGCGAACGACTTAGGGCCCTACGAGCAGTACTTC
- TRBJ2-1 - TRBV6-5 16 CASSYGGQGPYNEQFF TGTGCCAGCAGTTACGGTGGGCAGGGGCCGTACAATGAGCAGTTCTTC
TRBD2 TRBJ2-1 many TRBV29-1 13 CSVGGGLAVKQFF TGCAGCGTTGGAGGAGGGCTAGCGGTTAAGCAGTTCTTC
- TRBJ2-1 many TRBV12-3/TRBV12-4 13 CASLQDPYNEQFF TGTGCCAGCCTGCAGGATCCCTACAATGAGCAGTTCTTC
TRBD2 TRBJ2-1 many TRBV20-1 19 CSARVLGVVVIAGSNEQFF TGCAGTGCTAGAGTCTTAGGGGTTGTCGTAATAGCGGGAAGCAATGAGCAGTTCTTC
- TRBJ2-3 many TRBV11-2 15 CASSNREGSTDTQYF TGTGCCAGCAGCAATAGAGAGGGAAGCACAGATACGCAGTATTTT
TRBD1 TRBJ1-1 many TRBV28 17 CASSPDRGAFVNTEAFF TGTGCCAGCAGTCCGGACAGGGGAGCGTTTGTGAACACTGAAGCTTTCTTT
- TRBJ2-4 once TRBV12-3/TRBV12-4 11 CASSLSSHPSF TGTGCCAGCAGTTTATCGTCGCATCCCAGCTTC
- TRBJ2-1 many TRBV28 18 CASSFPTVVVSSYNEQFF TGTGCCAGCAGTTTCCCCACAGTTGTGGTGAGCTCCTACAATGAGCAGTTCTTC
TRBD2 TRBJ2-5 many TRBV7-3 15 CASSFSGGTRETQYF TGTGCCAGCAGCTTTAGCGGGGGGACGAGAGAGACCCAGTACTTC
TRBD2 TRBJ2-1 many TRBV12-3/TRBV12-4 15 CASSLDGGKANEQFF TGTGCCAGCAGTTTAGACGGGGGGAAGGCCAATGAGCAGTTCTTC
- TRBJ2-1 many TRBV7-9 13 CASSLVGGPEQFF TGTGCCAGCAGCTTAGTGGGGGGGCCTGAGCAGTTCTTC
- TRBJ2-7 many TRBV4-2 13 CASSLGLLSEQYF TGTGCCAGCAGCCTAGGACTGCTAAGCGAGCAGTACTTC
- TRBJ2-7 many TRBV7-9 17 CASSPLRVGASIHEQYF TGTGCCAGCAGCCCACTCCGGGTGGGGGCTTCGATCCACGAGCAGTACTTC
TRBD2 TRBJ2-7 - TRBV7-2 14 CASSPQAGAQEQYF TGTGCCAGCAGCCCCCAGGCGGGAGCTCAGGAGCAGTACTTC
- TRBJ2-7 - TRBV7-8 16 CASSLASGGARYEQYF TGTGCCAGCAGCTTAGCTTCCGGCGGGGCCCGCTACGAGCAGTACTTC
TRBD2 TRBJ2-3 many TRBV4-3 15 CASSQDATSGDTQYF TGCGCCAGCAGCCAAGATGCGACTAGCGGAGATACGCAGTATTTT